This TCR beta chain is from a study of blood T cell repertoires in COVID-19. On the study more broadly: In each case, the material was cDNA or gDNA derived from T cells, B-cell-depleted T cells, or PBMCs.

V was pared by 6 bases and J by 7 bases, with 21 bases between. The CDR3 contains 15 residues. Germline lookup yields CDR1 MNHEY and CDR2 SVGAGI. This clone was counted between two and nine times. Authors' data handling: Amplification of reference gene primers was used by the study to estimate nucleated cell counts. Only in-frame clones appear in the TCRdb table, and some are missing; sequencing was by immunoSEQ multiplex PCR. V, J and clone size were drawn from that table, and D and trimming were deduced from the DNA. This table holds more than 200,000 clones, about nine tenths found once. Participants reported their clinical history, and cohort assignment relied on those reports.

The chain links TRBV6-5 to TRBJ1-1; tentatively, D is TRBD1 (5 bases). This TCR derives from a woman between 25 and 40 years old with acute COVID-19. Sequenced: PBMCs or T cells enriched from blood (not recorded which). DNA of the CDR3: TGTGCCAGCAGGAGAGGACGGACTACCGGGGGTGAAGCTTTCTTT. Encoded protein: CASRRGRTTGGEAFF.